This TCR beta chain was recovered during a study of OX40 agonist ivuxolimab in advanced cancers. Across the whole study: Intravenous ivuxolimab was administered to patients every 2 weeks at 0.01 to 10 mg/kg. Dose-escalation patients' cancers were hepatocellular carcinoma, melanoma, renal cell or head and neck cancer.

CDR3 length: 15 amino acids. Deletions cut 2 bases from V and 1 base from J, with 9 bases between. CDR1 is MNHNS, CDR2 SASEGT, per germline. Blood sampling took place at baseline, cycle 4 day 1, and cycle 7 day 1. Assay used: immunoSEQ multiplex PCR; TCRdb lists only in-frame clones, some missing. Of about 91,000 clones listed, 70% to 90% are singletons. V usage is TRBV6-1 and J usage is TRBJ1-5; D not resolved. This specimen was CD4+ or CD8+ T cells sorted from blood, taken in a trial of the OX40 agonist ivuxolimab. This TCR came from an adult with an advanced solid tumor such as melanoma, head and neck, liver or kidney cancer. The chain's CDR3 is CASSEITASNQPQHF. CDR3 nucleotide sequence: TGTGCCAGCAGTGAAATAACCGCGAGCAATCAGCCCCAGCATTTT.